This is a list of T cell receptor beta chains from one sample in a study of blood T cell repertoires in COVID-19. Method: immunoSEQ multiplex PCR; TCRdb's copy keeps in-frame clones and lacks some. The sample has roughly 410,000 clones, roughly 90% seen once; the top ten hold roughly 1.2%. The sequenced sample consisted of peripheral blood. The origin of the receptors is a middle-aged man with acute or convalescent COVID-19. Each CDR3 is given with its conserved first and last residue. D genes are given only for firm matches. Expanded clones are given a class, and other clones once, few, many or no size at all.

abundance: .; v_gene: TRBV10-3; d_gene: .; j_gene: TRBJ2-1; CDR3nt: TGTGCCATCAGTGTTCTTAATGAGCAGTTCTTC; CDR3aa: CAISVLNEQFF
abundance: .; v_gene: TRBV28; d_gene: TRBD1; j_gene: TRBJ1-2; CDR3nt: TGTGCCAGCAGTTTATTCGATAACAGGGGGCAGAACTATGGCTACACCTTC; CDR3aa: CASSLFDNRGQNYGYTF
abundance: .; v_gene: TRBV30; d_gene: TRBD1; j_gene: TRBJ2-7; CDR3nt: TGTGCCTGGGACAGGGGGTCTTCCTACGAGCAGTACTTC; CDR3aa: CAWDRGSSYEQYF
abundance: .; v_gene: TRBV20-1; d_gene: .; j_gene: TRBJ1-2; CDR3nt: TGCAGTGCCCGCCGGTTGTTCGGCTACACCTTC; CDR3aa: CSARRLFGYTF
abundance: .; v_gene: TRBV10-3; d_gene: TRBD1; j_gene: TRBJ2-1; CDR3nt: TGTGCCATCAGGGCTAGACAGGGCAGCTCCTACAATGAGCAGTTCTTC; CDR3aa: CAIRARQGSSYNEQFF
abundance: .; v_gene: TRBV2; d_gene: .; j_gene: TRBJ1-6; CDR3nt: TGTGCCAGCAGACGACAGGTGTTTATTAATTCACCCCTCCACTTT; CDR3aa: CASRRQVFINSPLHF
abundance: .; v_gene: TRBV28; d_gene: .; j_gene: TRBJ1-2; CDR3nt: TGTGCCAGCAGTAAAAATCCTTCCTATGGCTACACCTTC; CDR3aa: CASSKNPSYGYTF
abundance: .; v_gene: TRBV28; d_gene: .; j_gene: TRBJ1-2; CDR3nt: TGTGCCAGCAGTTTATTCGGAGCTTTCTATGGCTACACCTTC; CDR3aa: CASSLFGAFYGYTF
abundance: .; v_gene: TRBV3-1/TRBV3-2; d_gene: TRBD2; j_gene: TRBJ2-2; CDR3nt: TGTGCCAGCAGCCAAGGGTCCCTAGCGGAGCTAACCGGGGAGCTGTTTTTT; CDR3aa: CASSQGSLAELTGELFF
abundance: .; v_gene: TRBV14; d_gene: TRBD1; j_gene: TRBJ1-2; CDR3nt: TGTGCCAGCAGCCCAGGGACAGTCTATGGCTACACCTTC; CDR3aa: CASSPGTVYGYTF
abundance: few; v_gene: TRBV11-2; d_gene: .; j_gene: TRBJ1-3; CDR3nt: TGTGCCAGCAACCCCTGGGGGGGACCAAGCTCTGGAAACACCATATATTTT; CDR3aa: CASNPWGGPSSGNTIYF
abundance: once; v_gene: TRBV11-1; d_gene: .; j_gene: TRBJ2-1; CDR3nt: TGTGCCAGCAGCCCGAGCTCCTACAATGAGCAGTTCTTC; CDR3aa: CASSPSSYNEQFF
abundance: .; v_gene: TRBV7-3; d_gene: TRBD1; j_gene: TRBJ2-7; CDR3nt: TGTGCCAGCAGCGCAACCGGGACAGGGAACGGCGAGCAGTACTTC; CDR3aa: CASSATGTGNGEQYF
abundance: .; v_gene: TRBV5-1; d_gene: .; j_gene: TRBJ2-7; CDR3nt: TGCGCCAGCAGCTTGGGCAGGTACGAGCAGTACTTC; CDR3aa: CASSLGRYEQYF
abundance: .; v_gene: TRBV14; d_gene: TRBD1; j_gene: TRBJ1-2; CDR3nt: TGTGCCAGCAGCACCTACAGGGGGCCCATCTATGGCTACACCTTC; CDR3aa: CASSTYRGPIYGYTF
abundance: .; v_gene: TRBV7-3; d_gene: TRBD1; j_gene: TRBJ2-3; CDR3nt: TGTGCCAGCAGCTTAAGAGGACAGGGTAACACAGATACGCAGTATTTT; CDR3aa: CASSLRGQGNTDTQYF
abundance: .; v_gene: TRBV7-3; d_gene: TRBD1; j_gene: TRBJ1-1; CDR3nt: TGTGCCAGCAGCCCCGGGACAGGGGGCTTTGCGGACACTGAAGCTTTCTTT; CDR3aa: CASSPGTGGFADTEAFF
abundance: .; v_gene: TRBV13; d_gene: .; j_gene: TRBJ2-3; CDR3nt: TGTGCCAGCAGCTTAGGCCTTACAGATACGCAGTATTTT; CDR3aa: CASSLGLTDTQYF
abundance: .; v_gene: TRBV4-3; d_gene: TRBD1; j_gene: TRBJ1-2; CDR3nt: TGCGCCAGCAGCCAAGATCACAGGGGGGCCCTTGGCTACACCTTC; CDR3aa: CASSQDHRGALGYTF